The clone carrying this TCR beta chain was seen a single time. Within Nashville, Tennessee resided all donors, each a Caucasian adult. This entry is derived from a study of shared clonotypes between healthy human individuals. Study-wide background: Plates per donor: three CD4 naive, three CD4 memory, two CD8 naive, one CD8 memory.

Deep was the level at which the assay was run. Using immunoSEQ multiplex PCR, the repertoire was profiled, and TCRdb retains in-frame clones only, with some absent. The repertoire has about 1,500,000 clones, roughly 96% of them found once; the top ten carry approximately 1.1%. The CDR3 totals 15 residues. Germline V gives CDR1 SEHNR, CDR2 FQNEAQ (reference sequence). Trimming cost V 0 bases and J 4 bases, with 12 bases left between them. This clonotype originated in a man aged 25-45 years in good health. Material for sequencing was naive CD4+ T cells sorted from blood. Subset of the sample: CD45RA+ positively selected. The chain has TRBV7-9 and TRBJ1-2; D remains ambiguous. CDR3: CASSLAEGFGYGYTF. Here the CDR3 DNA reads TGTGCCAGCAGCTTAGCGGAGGGTTTTGGCTATGGCTACACCTTC.